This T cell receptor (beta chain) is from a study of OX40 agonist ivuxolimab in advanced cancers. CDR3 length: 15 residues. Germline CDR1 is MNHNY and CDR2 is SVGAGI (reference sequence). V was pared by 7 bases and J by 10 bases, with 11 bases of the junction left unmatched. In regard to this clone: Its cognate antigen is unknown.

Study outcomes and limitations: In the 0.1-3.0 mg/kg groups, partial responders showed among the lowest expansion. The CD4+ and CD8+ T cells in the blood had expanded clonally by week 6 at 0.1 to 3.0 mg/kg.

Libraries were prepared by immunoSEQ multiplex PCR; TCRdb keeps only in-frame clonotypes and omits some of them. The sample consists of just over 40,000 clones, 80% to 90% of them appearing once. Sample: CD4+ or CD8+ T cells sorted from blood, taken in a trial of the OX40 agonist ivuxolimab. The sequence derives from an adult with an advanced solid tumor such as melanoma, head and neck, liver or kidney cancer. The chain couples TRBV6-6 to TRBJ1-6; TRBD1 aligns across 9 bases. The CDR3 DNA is TGTGCCAGCAACTACACGGACAGGGGAGGATCACCCCTCCACTTT. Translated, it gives CASNYTDRGGSPLHF.